These 29 T cell receptor beta chains were all obtained from the same sample, sequenced in a study of blood T cell repertoires in COVID-19 (dated by TCRdb to the early 2020s). Library preparation was by the immunoSEQ multiplex PCR assay. TCRdb re-hosts the immuneACCESS table, in-frame sequences only. Its copies lack some clones; in the studies checked, an unresolved V gene accounts for under half of them, and the cause for the rest is not known. This sample comprises 55,000 to 65,000 clones, 79% of them detected only once. The ten largest clonotypes hold under 3.5% of the sample. The sample consisted of peripheral blood. Receptors originate from a man aged 60 to 69 with acute or convalescent COVID-19.

This clone was seen a few times. CDR3 loop: CASSKQDSYEQYF. The CDR3 coding sequence is TGTGCCAGCTCGAAACAGGATTCCTACGAGCAGTACTTC. The chain combines TRBV18 with TRBJ2-7, with D perhaps TRBD1 (5 bases). The V end lost 6 bases, the J end lost 1 base, and 10 bases lay between the germline ends. CDR3 size: 13 residues. Germline V gene data show CDR1 as KGHSH and CDR2 as LQKENI.

The chain is built from TRBV19 and TRBJ1-5, with 7 bases aligning to TRBD1. Germline V lookup: CDR1 LNHDA, CDR2 SQIVND (reference sequence). This CDR3 has 17 residues. With V trimmed by 4 bases and J by 1 base, 10 bases remained unmatched. DNA for the CDR3: TGTGCCAGTAGTAGACGTGGACAGGAGTGGAGCAATCAGCCCCAGCATTTT. Translating it yields CASSRRGQEWSNQPQHF.

This sequence joins TRBV7-2 and TRBJ2-6; D is possibly TRBD1 (5 bases). The germline V gene has CDR1 SGHTA and CDR2 FQGNSA. V dropped 3 bases and J dropped 2 bases, with 20 bases sitting between them. The CDR3 sequence is 19 residues long. CDR3 nucleotides: TGTGCCAGCAGCTTGGGATGGGGCAGGGAAAGTGCTGGGGCCAACGTCCTGACTTTC. Translation gives CASSLGWGRESAGANVLTF.

Worth noting for this clone: Other DNA sequences from this sample encode an identical CDR3 as well. The chain uses TRBV3-1 (or the pseudogene TRBV3-2) and TRBJ2-2; 7 bases match TRBD2. Germline assignment: CDR1 LGHDT and CDR2 YNNKEL (reference sequence). The V gene end was trimmed by 4 bases and the J gene end by 5 bases; junction bases not matched to a gene: 1. The CDR3 is 13 amino acids. Written as DNA, the CDR3 is TGTGCCAGCAGCCCCGGGGGGACCGGGGAGCTGTTTTTT. Translation: CASSPGGTGELFF.

The rearrangement joins TRBV29-1 to TRBJ2-5; 10 bases match TRBD1. This CDR3 is built from 13 residues. V lost 7 bases and J lost 4; bases outside the gene matches: 6. In germline, CDR1 is SQVTM, CDR2 ANQGSEA. The chain's CDR3 is CSAGQGVGETQYF. The CDR3 DNA is TGCAGCGCCGGACAGGGGGTTGGAGAGACCCAGTACTTC.

This chain connects TRBV4-3 to TRBJ2-3, with 8 bases identical to TRBD2. Germline CDR1 and CDR2: LGHNA and YSLEER. The CDR3 is 15 amino acids. V shed 5 bases and J 6 bases; nucleotides not matched to a gene: 10. The CDR3 bases are TGCGCCAGCAGCAAAAGCGGGAGAATGTCGGATACGCAGTATTTT. Its translation is CASSKSGRMSDTQYF.

This clone was seen more than once but under ten times. The J gene is TRBJ2-1, the V gene TRBV15; the D is unclear. The ends were cut back, 3 bases at V and 4 bases at J, with 7 bases in the middle. Germline V gene data show CDR1 as LNHNV and CDR2 as YYDKDF (reference sequence). The CDR3 is 13 amino acids. The CDR3 loop is CATSSETYNEQFF. DNA for the CDR3: TGTGCCACCAGCAGCGAGACTTACAATGAGCAGTTCTTC.

The sample holds one count of this clone. J is TRBJ1-4 and V is TRBV7-9; 7 bases align to TRBD1. V lost 5 bases, J lost 0 bases, and 6 bases stayed unmatched. The germline CDR1 and CDR2 sequences are SEHNR and FQNEAQ (reference sequence). This CDR3 contains 16 residues. The CDR3 here is CASSRQGSTTNEKLFF. CDR3 bases: TGTGCCAGCAGCCGACAGGGATCCACAACTAATGAAAAACTGTTTTTT. Drawing the rest from reference TRBV7-9 and TRBJ1-4, the complete variable domain is DTGVSQNPRHKITKRGQNVTFRCDPISEHNRLYWYRQTLGQGPEFLTYFQNEAQLEKSRLLSDRFSAERPKGSFSTLEIQRTEQGDSAMYLCASSRQGSTTNEKLFFGSGTQLSVL.

The chain has TRBV28 and TRBJ1-4; D remains ambiguous. The germline CDR1 and CDR2 sequences are MDHEN and SYDVKM. The CDR3 covers 15 residues. The germline V and J ends were trimmed by 2 bases and 8 bases, with 15 bases remaining between them. The CDR3 DNA reads TGTGCCAGCAGTTTAGTGGACTTAACTAGAGAAAAACTGTTTTTT. Translating it yields CASSLVDLTREKLFF.

The genes are TRBV28 and TRBJ2-6, with no clear D. CDR3 length: 13 amino acids. V lost 6 bases, J lost 4 bases, and 7 bases lay in between. In germline, CDR1 is MDHEN, CDR2 SYDVKM. CDR3 sequence (DNA): TGTGCCAGCAGGCCAACAGGGGCCAACGTCCTGACTTTC. It specifies CASRPTGANVLTF.

The chain employs TRBV29-1 and TRBJ1-1; 8 bases map to TRBD1. J lost 1 base, V lost 6 bases, and 1 base had no gene match. The CDR3 loop spans 12 amino acids. Looked up from germline, CDR1 is SQVTM and CDR2 is ANQGSEA. CDR3 nucleotide sequence: TGCAGCGTAGGGACAGGGAACACTGAAGCTTTCTTT. As protein: CSVGTGNTEAFF.

The V and J genes are TRBV25-1 and TRBJ1-6; the D gene is possibly TRBD1 (5 bases). From germline, CDR1 is MGHDK and CDR2 SYGVNS. V lost 3 bases, J lost 10 bases, and 10 bases lay in between. The CDR3 extends over 13 amino acids. DNA for the CDR3: TGTGCCAGCAGTGACAGGGTGGAATCACCCCTCCACTTT. Translating it yields CASSDRVESPLHF.

The chain employs TRBV28 and TRBJ1-4, with 8 bases matching TRBD1. This CDR3 region has 14 residues. The V gene's germline CDR1 is MDHEN and CDR2 SYDVKM. Germline trimming cut 5 bases from V and 7 bases from J; bases unmatched to any gene: 6. CDR3 loop: CASSPRTGFEKLFF. The CDR3 bases are TGTGCCAGCAGTCCCCGGACAGGGTTTGAAAAACTGTTTTTT.

The chain recombines TRBV3-1 (or the pseudogene TRBV3-2) with TRBJ2-1, with 13 positions matching TRBD2. This CDR3 spans 16 amino acids. Germline V gene lookup returns CDR1 LGHDT and CDR2 YNNKEL (reference sequence). Losses at the gene ends were 4 bases for V and 7 bases for J; bases not matched to a gene: 7. The CDR3, as DNA: TGTGCCAGCAGCCTACTAGGACTAGCGGGAGAGAATGAGCAGTTCTTC. It encodes CASSLLGLAGENEQFF.

The chain couples TRBV11-2 to TRBJ1-2, with 8 bases identical to TRBD1. After removal of 2 bases from V and 8 bases from J, the junction contained 10 bases not matched to a gene. The CDR3 runs to 15 residues. Germline V lookup: CDR1 SGHAT, CDR2 FQNNGV. The CDR3: CASSLITTGAEGYTF. CDR3 sequence (DNA): TGTGCCAGCAGCTTAATCACGACAGGGGCTGAGGGCTACACCTTC. Full variable domain (remainder filled in from reference TRBV11-2 and TRBJ1-2): EAGVAQSPRYKIIEKRQSVAFWCNPISGHATLYWYQQILGQGPKLLIQFQNNGVVDDSQLPKDRFSAERLKGVDSTLKIQPAKLEDSAVYLCASSLITTGAEGYTFGSGTRLTVV.

The CDR3 sequence: CASSLAYRQDYGYTF. In nucleotides, the CDR3 is TGTGCCAGCAGCTTAGCATATCGGCAGGACTATGGCTACACCTTC. The gene calls are TRBV7-9 and TRBJ1-2; D unresolved. Per the germline V gene, CDR1 is SEHNR and CDR2 is FQNEAQ (reference sequence). V was clipped by 0 bases and J by 3 bases, with 11 bases between them. The CDR3 loop spans 15 amino acids.

This clone came up a few times. This sequence joins TRBV30 and TRBJ2-3; TRBD2 matches at 9 bases. CDR1 and CDR2 from the germline V gene are GTSNPN and SVGIG (reference sequence). The V gene end was trimmed by 0 bases and the J gene end by 5 bases; junction bases not matched to a gene: 6. The CDR3 sequence is 15 residues long. The CDR3 region is CAWSVKGLAVDTQYF. CDR3 DNA: TGTGCCTGGAGTGTAAAGGGACTAGCAGTAGATACGCAGTATTTT.

The chain joins TRBV29-1 to TRBJ2-7; TRBD1 agrees at 7 bases. J lost 0 bases, V lost 7 bases, and 3 bases had no gene match. There are 12 residues in the CDR3. Germline V gene sequence: CDR1 SQVTM, CDR2 ANQGSEA. The CDR3 loop is CSAGDSSYEQYF. CDR3 coding DNA: TGCAGCGCCGGGGACAGCTCCTACGAGCAGTACTTC.

This clone appeared a few times. The chain employs TRBV5-1 and TRBJ1-2, with TRBD1 identical over 10 bases. The junction had 2 bases not matched to a gene; V was cut back by 0 bases and J by 6 bases. The CDR3 runs 14 residues. The germline V gene encodes CDR1 SGHRS and CDR2 YFSETQ. The CDR3 protein is CASSLGQGANGYTF. The CDR3 bases are TGCGCCAGCAGCTTGGGACAGGGGGCTAATGGCTACACCTTC.

The V and J genes are TRBV7-8 and TRBJ1-4; 8 nucleotides line up with TRBD1. Germline CDR1 SGHVS, CDR2 FQNEAQ. The CDR3 is 14 residues long. V was pared by 6 bases and J by 6 bases, with 6 bases of the junction left unmatched. CDR3 in amino acids: CASRPTGVDEKLFF. The DNA of the CDR3 is TGTGCCAGCAGGCCGACAGGGGTTGATGAAAAACTGTTTTTT. The complete variable domain, with remaining parts taken from reference TRBV7-8 and TRBJ1-4, reads GAGVSQSPRYKVAKRGQDVALRCDPISGHVSLFWYQQALGQGPEFLTYFQNEAQLDKSGLPSDRFFAERPEGSVSTLKIQRTQQEDSAVYLCASRPTGVDEKLFFGSGTQLSVL.

The rearrangement uses TRBV5-1 and TRBJ1-2; D gene uncertain. Trimming shortened V by 0 bases and J by 6 bases, and 6 bases separated the two germline ends. CDR3 length: 12 amino acids. Germline CDR1 and CDR2: SGHRS and YFSETQ. CDR3 DNA sequence: TGCGCCAGCAGCTTGGATGCAGATGGCTACACCTTC. The encoded protein is CASSLDADGYTF.

The rearrangement uses TRBV24-1 and TRBJ1-5; weak D call: TRBD1 (6 bases). CDR1 is KGHDR, CDR2 SFDVKD, per germline. V lost 1 base and J lost 4, with 7 bases in between. This CDR3 spans 14 amino acids. CDR3 sequence: CATSDFRGNQPQHF. The CDR3, as DNA: TGTGCCACCAGTGATTTTAGGGGGAATCAGCCCCAGCATTTT.

The V call is TRBV19, the J call TRBJ2-1; 9 bases are a match to TRBD1. J was trimmed by 4 bases and V by 5 bases; bases with no gene match: 6. The CDR3 runs to 15 residues. Germline CDR1 reads LNHDA; CDR2 reads SQIVND (reference sequence). The CDR3 reads CASSRRDREYNEQFF. CDR3 coding DNA: TGTGCCAGTAGTCGTCGGGACAGGGAATACAATGAGCAGTTCTTC.

The V call is TRBV5-4, the J call TRBJ2-5, with 9 bases that match TRBD2. The V segment lost 6 bases and the J segment 7 bases; nucleotides outside the gene matches: 13. The length of the CDR3 is 15 residues. Germline CDR1 SGHNT, CDR2 YYREEE (reference sequence). Here the CDR3 DNA reads TGTGCCAGCACCCCCTCTAGCGGGGTACGGGGGACCCAGTACTTC. Its protein product is CASTPSSGVRGTQYF.

The chain carries TRBV4-1 and TRBJ1-2, with 8 positions matching TRBD1. CDR3 length: 13 amino acids. After removal of 3 bases from V and 14 bases from J, the junction contained 11 bases not matched to a gene. Germline-derived CDR1 and CDR2 are MGHRA and YSYEKL. In DNA form, the CDR3 reads TGCGCCAGCAGCCATGGACAGGGAGATTCCTATACCTTC. Protein product: CASSHGQGDSYTF.

This clone was found a few times. V is TRBV19 and J is TRBJ2-2, with TRBD2 as a possible D gene (6 bases). V was trimmed by 5 bases and J by 1 base, leaving 14 bases between them. Germline loops: CDR1 LNHDA, CDR2 SQIVND (reference sequence). CDR3 length equals 16 residues. CDR3 loop: CASSPLGEVNTGELFF. DNA for the CDR3: TGTGCCAGTAGTCCTCTGGGGGAGGTGAACACCGGGGAGCTGTTTTTT. The full variable domain, rest sourced from reference TRBV19 and TRBJ2-2, is DGGITQSPKYLFRKEGQNVTLSCEQNLNHDAMYWYRQDPGQGLRLIYYSQIVNDFQKGDIAEGYSVSREKKESFPLTVTSAQKNPTAFYLCASSPLGEVNTGELFFGEGSRLTVL.

The chain carries TRBV7-2 and TRBJ2-2, with TRBD1 matching over 7 bases. Germline V gene sequence: CDR1 SGHTA, CDR2 FQGNSA. The CDR3 runs 16 residues. Trimming cost V 5 bases and J 1 base; bases outside gene matches: 7. The CDR3 spells CASSVGRQGNTGELFF. For the CDR3, the DNA is TGTGCCAGCAGCGTAGGTCGACAGGGGAACACCGGGGAGCTGTTTTTT.

The chain is built from TRBV27 and TRBJ1-1, with D unclear. CDR1 MNHEY and CDR2 SMNVEV come from the germline V gene (reference sequence). V gave up 6 bases and J gave up 1 base, with 12 bases separating them. The CDR3 runs to 14 residues. CDR3 in amino acids: CASRGYFGNTEAFF. As DNA, the CDR3 is TGTGCCAGCAGGGGCTATTTTGGGAACACTGAAGCTTTCTTT.

The CDR3 spells CASSLRRGHNQPQHF. The CDR3 DNA follows: TGTGCCAGCAGTTTACGGCGGGGGCACAATCAGCCCCAGCATTTT. The rearrangement links TRBV27 to TRBJ1-5; tentative D call: TRBD1 (6 bases). V was cut by 2 bases and J by 3 bases, with 11 bases left in between. The CDR3 runs to 15 residues. Germline V CDR1 and CDR2: MNHEY, SMNVEV (reference sequence).